The clone carrying this T cell receptor beta chain was counted between two and nine times. What it binds is not known. The data were taken from a study of healthy donors' naive CD4 and CD8 T cells. Study as a whole: Donors spanned ages 20-25, 40-50 and 60-70 years, half female.

Starting from about 470 ng of total RNA, TCR libraries were made with linear amplification. Using its own MiXCR run on the reads, TCRdb lists one record per CDR3 protein. The data contain approximately 180,000 distinct CDR3 sequences, about 76% of them singletons. Naive CD4+ cells were sorted as CD4+CD8-CD45RO-CD45RA+; naive CD8+ as CD8+CD4-CD45RA+CD27bright. Deletions cut 9 bases from V and 6 bases from J, with 17 bases between. CDR1 and CDR2 from the germline V gene are LNHDA and SQIVND (reference sequence). The CDR3 has 13 amino acids. Study-wide points: Positive CDR3 charge linked to CD4+ cells, negative to CD8+ cells. Naive CD4+ and CD8+ cells reportedly differed in usage of most V and J genes.

The sequence derives from a pool of human donors in good health; the sample pools cells from several healthy donors. Sequencing used naive CD4+ and CD8+ T cells sorted from blood, pooled from several donors. The chain recombines TRBV19 with TRBJ1-1, with TRBD1 as a possible D gene (5 bases). For the CDR3, the DNA is TGTGCCAGCAGATCGACAGACCGGCCTGAAGCTTTCTTT. Its protein product is CASRSTDRPEAFF.